This T cell receptor beta chain was observed in a study of human T cells and chemical hapten exposure. There are many counts of this clonotype. Noted time point: patch test 1, 2 weeks after DPC sensitization. Noted treatment: therapeutic diphenylcyclopropenone sensitization with weekly scalp DPC. The germline CDR1 and CDR2 sequences are LGHDT and YNNKEL (reference sequence). Trimming took 0 bases from V and 0 from J, leaving 21 bases between them. The CDR3 loop spans 19 amino acids. TCRdb re-called the RACE reads with MiXCR, one entry per CDR3 protein. The sample yields around 120,000 distinct CDR3 sequences, 11% seen once.

The receptor was derived from a middle-aged woman with alopecia areata. Some clones in this sample may be carry-over from other donors' samples. The genes are TRBV3-1 and TRBJ2-7, with D possibly matching TRBD1 (5 bases). The sample consisted of whole blood, taken in connection with sensitization to the hapten diphenylcyclopropenone (DPC). CDR3 DNA sequence: TGTGCCAGCAGCCAAGATGTGGAGCAGGGCACCATGTACTCCTACGAGCAGTACTTC. Amino acid sequence: CASSQDVEQGTMYSYEQYF.